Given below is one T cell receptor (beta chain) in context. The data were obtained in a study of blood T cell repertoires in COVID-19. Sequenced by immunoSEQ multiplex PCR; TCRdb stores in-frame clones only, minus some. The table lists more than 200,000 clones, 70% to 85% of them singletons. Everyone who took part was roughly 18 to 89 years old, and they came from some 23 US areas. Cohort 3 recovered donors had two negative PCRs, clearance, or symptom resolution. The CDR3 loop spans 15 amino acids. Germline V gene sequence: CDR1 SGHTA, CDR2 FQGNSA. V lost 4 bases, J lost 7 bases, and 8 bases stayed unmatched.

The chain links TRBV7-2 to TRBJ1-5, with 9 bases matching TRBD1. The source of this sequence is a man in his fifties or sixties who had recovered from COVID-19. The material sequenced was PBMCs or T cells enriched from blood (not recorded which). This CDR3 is CASSYDRGREQPQHF. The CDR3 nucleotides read TGTGCCAGCAGCTACGACAGGGGGAGGGAACAGCCCCAGCATTTT.